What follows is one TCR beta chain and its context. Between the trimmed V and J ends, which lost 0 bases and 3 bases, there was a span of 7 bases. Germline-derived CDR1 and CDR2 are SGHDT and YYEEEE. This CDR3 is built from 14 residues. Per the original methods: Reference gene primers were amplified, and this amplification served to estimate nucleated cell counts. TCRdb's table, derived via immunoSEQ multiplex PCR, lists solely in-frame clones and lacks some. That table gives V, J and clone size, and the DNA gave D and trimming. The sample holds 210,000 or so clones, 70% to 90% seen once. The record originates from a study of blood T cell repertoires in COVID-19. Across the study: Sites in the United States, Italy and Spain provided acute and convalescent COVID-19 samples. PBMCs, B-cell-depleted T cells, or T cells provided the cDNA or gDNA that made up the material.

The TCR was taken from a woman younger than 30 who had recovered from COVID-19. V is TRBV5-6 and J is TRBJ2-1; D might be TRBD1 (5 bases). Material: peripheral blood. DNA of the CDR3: TGTGCCAGCAGCTTGGTTAGGGGCTACAATGAGCAGTTCTTC. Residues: CASSLVRGYNEQFF.